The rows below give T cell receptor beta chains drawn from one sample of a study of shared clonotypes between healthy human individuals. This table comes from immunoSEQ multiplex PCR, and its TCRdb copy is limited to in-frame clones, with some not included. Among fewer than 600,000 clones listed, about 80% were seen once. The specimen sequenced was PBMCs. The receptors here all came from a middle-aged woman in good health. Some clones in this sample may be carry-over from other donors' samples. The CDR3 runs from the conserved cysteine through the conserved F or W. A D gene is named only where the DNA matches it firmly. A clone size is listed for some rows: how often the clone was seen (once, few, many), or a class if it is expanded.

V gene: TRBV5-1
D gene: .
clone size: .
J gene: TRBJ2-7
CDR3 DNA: TGCGCCAGCAGCGTCCGACTGGGATCCTACGAGCAGTACTTC
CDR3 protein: CASSVRLGSYEQYF

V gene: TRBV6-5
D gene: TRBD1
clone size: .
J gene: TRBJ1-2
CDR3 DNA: TGTGCCAGCAGTTTCCGACAGGGTAACTATGGCTACACCTTC
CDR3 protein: CASSFRQGNYGYTF

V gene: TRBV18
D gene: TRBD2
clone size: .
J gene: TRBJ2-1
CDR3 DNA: TGTGCCAGCTCACCACCGGTAGCGGGAGAGAATGAGCAGTTCTTC
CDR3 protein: CASSPPVAGENEQFF

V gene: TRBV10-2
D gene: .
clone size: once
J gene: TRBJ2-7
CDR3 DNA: TGCGCCAGCAGTGGTGAGCGAGAGCAGTACTTC
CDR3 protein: CASSGEREQYF

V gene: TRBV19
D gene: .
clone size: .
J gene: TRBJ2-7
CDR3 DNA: TGTGCCAGCGGACACGGGGGCGTTAGGCTCGAGCAGTACTTC
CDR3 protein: CASGHGGVRLEQYF

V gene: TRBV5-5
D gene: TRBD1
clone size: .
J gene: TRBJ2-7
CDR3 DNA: TGTGCCAGCAGCTTGGTAGGAGGACAGGGGGTTTACGAGCAGTACTTC
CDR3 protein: CASSLVGGQGVYEQYF

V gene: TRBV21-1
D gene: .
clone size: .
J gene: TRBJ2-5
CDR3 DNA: TGTGCCAGCACCCAAAGATGCGGACAGGCCGCTAGCGGGACCCAGTACTTC
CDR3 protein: CASTQRCGQAASGTQYF

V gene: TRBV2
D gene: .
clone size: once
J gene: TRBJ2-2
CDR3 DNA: TGTGCCAGCAGCCCTGACGGGGGCGCAATAACCGGGGAGCTGTTTTTT
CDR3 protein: CASSPDGGAITGELFF

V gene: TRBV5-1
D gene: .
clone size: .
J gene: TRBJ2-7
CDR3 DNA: TGCGCCAGCAGCCTTTCCGGGACCGTACCCTACGAGCAGTACTTC
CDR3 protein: CASSLSGTVPYEQYF

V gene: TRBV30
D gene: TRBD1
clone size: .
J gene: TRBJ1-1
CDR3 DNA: TGTGCCTGGAGTGTATGGCAGGGGGCCGGTTTCTTT
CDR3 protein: CAWSVWQGAGFF

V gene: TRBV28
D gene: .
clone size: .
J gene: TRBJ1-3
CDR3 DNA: TGTGCCAGCAGTGTACGGCGATTGCTAGACTCTGGAAACACCATATATTTT
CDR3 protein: CASSVRRLLDSGNTIYF

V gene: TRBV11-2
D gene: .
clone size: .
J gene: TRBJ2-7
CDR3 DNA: TGTGCCAGCAGCTTTGCACTCGCCTCCTACGAGCAGTACTTC
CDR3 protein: CASSFALASYEQYF

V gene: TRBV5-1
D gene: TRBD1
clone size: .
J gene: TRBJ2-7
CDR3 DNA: TGCGCCAGCAGCTTGGCCTCGGACAGGGTCGGAGGCGAGCAGTACTTC
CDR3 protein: CASSLASDRVGGEQYF

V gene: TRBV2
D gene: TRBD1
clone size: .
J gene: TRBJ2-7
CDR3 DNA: TGTGCCAGCAGCGGACAGGGGAGCTCCTACGAGCAGTACTTC
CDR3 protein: CASSGQGSSYEQYF

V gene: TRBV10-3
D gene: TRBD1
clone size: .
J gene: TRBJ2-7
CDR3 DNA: TGTGCCATCAGCGGGACAGGGAGCTCCTACGAGCAGTACTTC
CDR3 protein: CAISGTGSSYEQYF

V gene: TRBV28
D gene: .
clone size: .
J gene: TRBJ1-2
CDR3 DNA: TGTGCCAGCAGTTTTAGAGGGCAGCATGGCTACACCTTC
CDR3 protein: CASSFRGQHGYTF

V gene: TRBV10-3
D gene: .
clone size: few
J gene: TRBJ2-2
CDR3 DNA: TGTGCCATCAGCCCAGGGGGGGTGGCCGGGGAGCTGTTTTTT
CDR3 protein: CAISPGGVAGELFF

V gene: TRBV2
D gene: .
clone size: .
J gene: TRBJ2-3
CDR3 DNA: TGTGCCAGCAGTGCAGGAGGGGGCACAGATACGCAGTATTTT
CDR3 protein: CASSAGGGTDTQYF

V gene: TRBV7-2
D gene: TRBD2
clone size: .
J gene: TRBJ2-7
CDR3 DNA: TGTGCCAGCAGCGGTACTAGCGGGGCCTACGAGCAGTACTTC
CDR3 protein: CASSGTSGAYEQYF

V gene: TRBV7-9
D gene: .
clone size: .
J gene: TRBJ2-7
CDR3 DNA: TGTGCCAGCAGCCTCTATCCACCCCTCGACGAGCAGTACTTC
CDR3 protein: CASSLYPPLDEQYF

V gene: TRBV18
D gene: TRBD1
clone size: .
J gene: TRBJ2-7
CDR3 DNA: TGTGCCAGCTCACCCGTCGGACAGGGGATTTACGAGCAGTACTTC
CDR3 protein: CASSPVGQGIYEQYF

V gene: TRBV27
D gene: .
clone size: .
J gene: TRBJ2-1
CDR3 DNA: TGTGCCAGCAGCCTGCGACAGGCTTTGTCCTACAATGAGCAGTTCTTC
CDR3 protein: CASSLRQALSYNEQFF

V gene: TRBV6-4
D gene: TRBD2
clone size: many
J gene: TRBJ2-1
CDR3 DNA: TGTGCCAGCAGTAAGGGACTAGAGGCAAATGAGCAGTTCTTC
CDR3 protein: CASSKGLEANEQFF

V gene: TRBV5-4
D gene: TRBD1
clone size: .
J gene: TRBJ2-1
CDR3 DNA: TGTGCCAGCAGCACCACCGGGACAGTATACGATGAGCAGTTCTTC
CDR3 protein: CASSTTGTVYDEQFF

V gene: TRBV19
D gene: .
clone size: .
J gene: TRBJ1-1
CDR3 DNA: TGTGCCAGTAGTCTACCCCGGGCCTCAGCAGCTTTCTTT
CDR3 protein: CASSLPRASAAFF

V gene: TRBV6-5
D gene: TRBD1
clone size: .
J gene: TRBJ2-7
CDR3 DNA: TGTGCCAGCACCACGACAGGGCCCTACGAGCAGTACTTC
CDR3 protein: CASTTTGPYEQYF

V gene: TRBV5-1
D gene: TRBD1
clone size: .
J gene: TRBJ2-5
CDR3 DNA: TGCGCCAGCAGCTTGGCCATCGGGACAGGGTCCCAAGAGACCCAGTACTTC
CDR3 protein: CASSLAIGTGSQETQYF

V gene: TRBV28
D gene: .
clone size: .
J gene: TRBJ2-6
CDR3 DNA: TGTGCCAGCAGTTTCCCCGGGGTAGGGACTGGGGCCAACGTCCTGACTTTC
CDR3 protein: CASSFPGVGTGANVLTF

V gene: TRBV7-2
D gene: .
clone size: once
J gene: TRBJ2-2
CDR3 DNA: TGTGCCAGCAGCTTAGCGCGTCCAGGGAACACCGGGGAGCTGTTTTTT
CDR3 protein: CASSLARPGNTGELFF

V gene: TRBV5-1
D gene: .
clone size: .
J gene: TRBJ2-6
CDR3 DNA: TGCGCCAGCAGCTTATTTGGCTCTGGGGCCAACGTCCTGACTTTC
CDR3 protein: CASSLFGSGANVLTF